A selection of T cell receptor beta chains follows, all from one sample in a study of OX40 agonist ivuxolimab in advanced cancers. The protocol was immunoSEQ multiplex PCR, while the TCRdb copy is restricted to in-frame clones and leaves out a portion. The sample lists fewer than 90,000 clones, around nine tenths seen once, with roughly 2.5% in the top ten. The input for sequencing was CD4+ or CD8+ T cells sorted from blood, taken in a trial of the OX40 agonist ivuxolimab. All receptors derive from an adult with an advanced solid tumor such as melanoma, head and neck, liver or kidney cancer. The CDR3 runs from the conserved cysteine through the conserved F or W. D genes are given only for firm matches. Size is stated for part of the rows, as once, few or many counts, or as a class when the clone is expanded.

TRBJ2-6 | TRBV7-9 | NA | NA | CASSGLGSGANVLTF | TGTGCCAGCAGCGGACTGGGGTCTGGGGCCAACGTCCTGACTTTC
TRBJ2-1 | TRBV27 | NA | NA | CASSPGTTALGYNEQFF | TGTGCCAGCAGTCCGGGGACAACCGCCTTGGGTTACAATGAGCAGTTCTTC
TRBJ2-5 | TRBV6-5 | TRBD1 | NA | CASSARRDRGETQYF | TGTGCCAGCAGTGCCCGTAGGGACAGGGGAGAGACCCAGTACTTC
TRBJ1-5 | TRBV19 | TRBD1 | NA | CASSPGTGNNQPQHF | TGTGCCAGTAGTCCCGGGACAGGGAACAATCAGCCCCAGCATTTT
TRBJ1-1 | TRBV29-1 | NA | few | CSGEGPGAEAFF | TGCAGCGGGGAAGGCCCTGGGGCTGAAGCTTTCTTT
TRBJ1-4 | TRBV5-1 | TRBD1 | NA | CASSPDRATNEKLFF | TGCGCCAGCAGCCCCGACAGGGCAACTAATGAAAAACTGTTTTTT
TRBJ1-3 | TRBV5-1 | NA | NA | CASSPGSGNTIYF | TGCGCCAGCAGCCCTGGGTCTGGAAACACCATATATTTT
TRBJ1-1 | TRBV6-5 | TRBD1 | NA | CASSSNYRGSAEAFF | TGTGCCAGCAGTTCAAATTACAGGGGGTCCGCTGAAGCTTTCTTT
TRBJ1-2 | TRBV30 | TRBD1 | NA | CAWSSRDRGLRSYTF | TGTGCCTGGAGTTCCCGGGACAGGGGGCTGAGGAGCTACACCTTC
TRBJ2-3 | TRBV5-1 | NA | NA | CASSGRTAPSTDTQYF | TGCGCCAGCAGCGGCCGCACTGCACCTAGCACAGATACGCAGTATTTT
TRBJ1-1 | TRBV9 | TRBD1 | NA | CASSGRTGENTEAFF | TGTGCCAGCAGCGGAAGGACAGGGGAGAACACTGAAGCTTTCTTT
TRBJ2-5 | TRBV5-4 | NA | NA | CASSLAGTLEETQYF | TGTGCCAGCAGCTTGGCCGGGACATTAGAAGAGACCCAGTACTTC
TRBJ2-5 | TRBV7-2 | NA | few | CASSLMVSSGQETQYF | TGTGCCAGCAGCTTGATGGTCAGTAGTGGCCAAGAGACCCAGTACTTC
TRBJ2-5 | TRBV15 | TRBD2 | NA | CATSRESGRGGLRETQYF | TGTGCCACCAGCAGAGAAAGCGGGCGGGGGGGCCTGCGAGAGACCCAGTACTTC
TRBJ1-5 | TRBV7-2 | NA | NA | CASSSKGDQPQHF | TGTGCCAGCAGCTCAAAAGGAGATCAGCCCCAGCATTTT
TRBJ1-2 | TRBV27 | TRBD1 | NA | CASSADRAIGGYTF | TGTGCCAGCAGTGCAGACAGGGCTATAGGCGGCTACACCTTC
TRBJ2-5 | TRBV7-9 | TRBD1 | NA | CASSLQGARETQYF | TGTGCCAGCAGCTTACAGGGGGCGCGGGAGACCCAGTACTTC